This T cell receptor beta chain originates from a study of blood T cell repertoires in COVID-19. Measured with immunoSEQ multiplex PCR; TCRdb has only the in-frame clones, and not every one. There are 60,000 or so clones in the sample; approximately 80% occur only once, and about 10% lies in the top ten. V was cut by 7 bases and J by 0 bases, with 7 bases left in between. The CDR3 contains 13 residues. The table lists this clone with a count of one. This chain uses TRBV12-3 or TRBV12-4 with TRBJ1-3; D possibly corresponds to TRBD1 (5 bases). Material: peripheral blood. The sequence was collected from a man aged 25 to 40 with COVID-19, enrolled during active disease. The CDR3 bases are TGTGCCAGCAACAGGTTCTCTGGAAACACCATATATTTT. Its protein product is CASNRFSGNTIYF.